The T cell receptor (beta chain) under discussion was sequenced for a study of cytomegalovirus exposure and HLA in healthy donors. Background on the study: Early release data held approximately 81 million unique TCRs from HLA-typed donors.

Trimming stripped 6 bases from V and 6 bases from J, with 20 bases between. Germline V CDR1 and CDR2: SGHVS, FQNEAQ. The CDR3 covers 15 residues. The study ran its PCR with 60 Vbeta and 13 Jbeta primers. The data were produced by immunoSEQ multiplex PCR, yet TCRdb's version contains in-frame clones alone and is incomplete. Found here are 150,000 to 200,000 clones, just under 80% of them singletons; the top ten hold 5% to 6%. The origin of this receptor is a woman aged 30 to 39 in good health and CMV-seropositive. Sequencing input: PBMCs. V is TRBV7-8 and J is TRBJ1-2; D is unresolved. The chain's CDR3 is CASRPRLMHLDGYTF. CDR3 in DNA: TGTGCCAGCAGACCCCGACTCATGCATTTGGATGGCTACACCTTC.